The source of this T cell receptor (beta chain) is a study of CD4 T cells in relation to SARS-CoV-2 and coronaviruses. Study as a whole: Crossreactive spike epitopes shared across donors were mapped to their HLA restriction.

Notes on this clone: Its antigen is currently unknown.

Assay used: immunoSEQ multiplex PCR; TCRdb lists only in-frame clones, some missing. The table shows approximately 24,000 clones, with roughly four fifths occurring only once. Unexposed donor CD4+ T cells date from about 2011-2018, before the COVID-19 pandemic. CD4+ T cells were isolated from the cells after roughly 11 days of culture. Unexposed-donor CD4+ T cells were probed with SARS-CoV-2 S/N and four cold-coronavirus spikes, cells permitting. Trimming shortened V by 1 base and J by 5 bases, and 12 bases separated the two germline ends. The CDR3 totals 14 residues. Germline V gives CDR1 SEHNR, CDR2 FQNEAQ (reference sequence).

Sequencing was done on a sample of CD4+ T cells from PBMCs, cultured in vitro. The chain uses TRBV7-9 and TRBJ2-7, with D perhaps given as TRBD1 or TRBD2 (5 bases each). This receptor was obtained from a human donor in good health. CDR3 DNA sequence: TGTGCCAGCAGCTTAGACATCCAGGGACACGAGCAGTACTTC. This encodes CASSLDIQGHEQYF.